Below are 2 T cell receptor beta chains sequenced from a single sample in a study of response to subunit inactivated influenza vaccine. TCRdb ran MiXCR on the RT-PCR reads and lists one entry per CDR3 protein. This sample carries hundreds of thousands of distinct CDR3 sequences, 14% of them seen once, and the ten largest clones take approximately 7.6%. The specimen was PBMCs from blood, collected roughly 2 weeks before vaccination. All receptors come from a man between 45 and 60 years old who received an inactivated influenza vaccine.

The chain's CDR3 is CATSRNPIGGGADTQYF. In nucleotides, the CDR3 is TGTGCCACCAGCCGAAACCCGATTGGGGGGGGGGCAGATACGCAGTATTTT. V and J are TRBV15 and TRBJ2-3; 7 nucleotides align to TRBD2. The CDR3 extends over 17 amino acids. The germline gives CDR1 LNHNV, CDR2 YYDKDF (reference sequence). Trimming at V came to 5 bases and at J to 4 bases, leaving 15 bases not matched to a gene.

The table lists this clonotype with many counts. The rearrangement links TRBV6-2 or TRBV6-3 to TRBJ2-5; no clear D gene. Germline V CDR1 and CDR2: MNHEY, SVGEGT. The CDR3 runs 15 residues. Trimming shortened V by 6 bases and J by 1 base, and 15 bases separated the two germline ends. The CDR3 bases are TGTGCCAGCAGAAGAAGGATACGGCCCCAAGAGACCCAGTACTTC. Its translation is CASRRRIRPQETQYF.